The 8 T cell receptor beta chains given below trace back to one sample, sequenced in a study of T cell repertoires in cytomegalovirus infection. No antigens are known for them. In TCRdb, the reads were re-called with MiXCR into one record per CDR3 protein. The top ten hold 48% of the sample, which has some 560,000 distinct CDR3 sequences, 40% seen once. Material: cultured PBMCs, obtained from culture after CMV antigen stimulation. These receptors were collected from a human donor in good health (CMV status not recorded). Some clones in this sample may be carry-over from other donors' samples.

The V gene is TRBV5-6, the J gene TRBJ1-1; perhaps TRBD1 as D (5 bases). Trimming cost V 5 bases and J 2 bases, with 19 bases left between them. Germline CDR1 is SGHDT and CDR2 is YYEEEE. This CDR3 has 16 amino acids. Here the CDR3 DNA reads TGTGCCAGCAGTACGGGACTCCCGAGAGCTAACACTGAAGCTTTCTTT. Translating it yields CASSTGLPRANTEAFF.

This clonotype has just a few counts. The V call is TRBV7-2, the J call TRBJ1-2; no clear D. CDR3 size: 15 residues. The V gene's germline CDR1 is SGHTA and CDR2 FQGNSA. Deletions cut 5 bases from V and 2 bases from J, with 15 bases between. The CDR3 protein is CASSGPRGGNYGYTF. In nucleotides, the CDR3 is TGTGCCAGCAGCGGACCGCGGGGTGGGAACTATGGCTACACCTTC.

CDR3 sequence reads: CAISETGSGANVLTF. CDR3 sequence (DNA): TGTGCCATCAGTGAAACAGGGTCCGGGGCCAACGTCCTGACTTTC. The chain has TRBV10-3 and TRBJ2-6, with D perhaps TRBD1 (6 bases). CDR1 is ENHRY and CDR2 is SYGVKD in the germline V gene. There are 15 residues in the CDR3. Trimming pared 3 bases from V and 4 bases from J, leaving 10 bases between.

This clonotype turned up a few times. The chain carries TRBV19 and TRBJ2-6; the match to TRBD1 covers 7 bases. CDR3 size: 17 residues. The germline V gene encodes CDR1 LNHDA and CDR2 SQIVND (reference sequence). Unmatched junction bases numbered 9, after V lost 6 bases and J lost 1 base. The CDR3 region has the DNA TGTGCCAGTAGCCGACAGGGAGAGGGATCTGGGGCCAACGTCCTGACTTTC. Translated, it gives CASSRQGEGSGANVLTF. The variable domain in full, with the rest retrieved from reference TRBV19 and TRBJ2-6, is DGGITQSPKYLFRKEGQNVTLSCEQNLNHDAMYWYRQDPGQGLRLIYYSQIVNDFQKGDIAEGYSVSREKKESFPLTVTSAQKNPTAFYLCASSRQGEGSGANVLTFGAGSRLTVL.

This CDR3 is CASSQGTVPYEQYF. CDR3 DNA sequence: TGTGCCAGCAGCCAAGGGACAGTACCCTACGAGCAGTACTTC. The V gene is TRBV7-2, the J gene TRBJ2-7; 7 bases align to TRBD1. Trimming removed 5 bases from V and 2 bases from J; junction bases left unmatched: 6. Germline-derived CDR1 and CDR2 are SGHTA and FQGNSA. There are 14 residues in the CDR3.

This clonotype was counted a few times. V usage is TRBV7-9 and J usage is TRBJ2-5; no reliable D call. This CDR3 contains 14 residues. Trimming pared 3 bases from V and 2 bases from J, leaving 10 bases between. Germline V gene lookup returns CDR1 SEHNR and CDR2 FQNEAQ (reference sequence). The CDR3 coding sequence is TGTGCCAGCAGCTTCCTGACAAAACAAGAGACCCAGTACTTC. Translation: CASSFLTKQETQYF.

This chain connects TRBV4-2 to TRBJ2-1, with a possible D match to TRBD1 (5 bases). Trimming shortened V by 0 bases and J by 4 bases, and 13 bases separated the two germline ends. CDR1 LGHNA and CDR2 YNFKEQ come from the germline V gene. CDR3 length: 16 residues. The CDR3 sequence: CASSQDRGGRYNEQFF. The DNA of the CDR3 is TGTGCCAGCAGCCAAGATAGGGGCGGAAGGTACAATGAGCAGTTCTTC.

The CDR3 DNA sequence: TGTGCCAGCAGCACGGGACAGGGCCTGAACACTGAAGCTTTCTTT. Translated, it gives CASSTGQGLNTEAFF. J is TRBJ1-1 and V is TRBV7-2, with 9 positions matching TRBD1. Germline assignment: CDR1 SGHTA and CDR2 FQGNSA. The CDR3 is made up of 15 amino acids. The J segment lost 0 bases and the V segment lost 5 bases, leaving 4 bases of the junction unmatched.